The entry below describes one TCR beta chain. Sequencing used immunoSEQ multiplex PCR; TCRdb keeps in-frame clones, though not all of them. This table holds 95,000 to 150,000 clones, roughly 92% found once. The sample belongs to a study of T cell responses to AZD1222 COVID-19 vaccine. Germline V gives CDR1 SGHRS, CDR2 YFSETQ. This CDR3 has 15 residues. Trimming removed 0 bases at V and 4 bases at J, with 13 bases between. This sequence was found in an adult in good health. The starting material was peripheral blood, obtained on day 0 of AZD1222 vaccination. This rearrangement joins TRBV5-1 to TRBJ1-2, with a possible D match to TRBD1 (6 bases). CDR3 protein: CASSLEIQGIYGYTF. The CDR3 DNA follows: TGCGCCAGCAGCTTGGAAATACAGGGTATCTATGGCTACACCTTC.